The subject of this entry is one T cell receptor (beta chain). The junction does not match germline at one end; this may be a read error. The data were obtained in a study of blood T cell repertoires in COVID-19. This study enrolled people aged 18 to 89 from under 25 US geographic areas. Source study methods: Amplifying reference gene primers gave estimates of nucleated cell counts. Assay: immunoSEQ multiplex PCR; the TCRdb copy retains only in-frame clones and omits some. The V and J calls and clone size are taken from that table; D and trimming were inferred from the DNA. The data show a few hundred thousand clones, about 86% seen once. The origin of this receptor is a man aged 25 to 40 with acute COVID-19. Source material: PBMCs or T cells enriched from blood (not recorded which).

CDR3 nucleotide sequence: TGTGCCAGCAGCTTGGGGCTAGCGGCTAACACCGGGGAGCTGTTTTTT. Amino acids: CASSLGLAANTGELFF. This chain links TRBV5-1 with TRBJ2-2, with 7 bases fitting TRBD2. This CDR3 spans 16 amino acids. Germline-derived CDR1 and CDR2 are SGHRS and YFSETQ. The full variable domain, rest sourced from reference TRBV5-1 and TRBJ2-2, is KAGVTQTPRYLIKTRGQQVTLSCSPISGHRSVSWYQQTPGQGLQFLFEYFSETQRNKGNFPGRFSGRQFSNSRSEMNVSTLELGDSALYLCASSLGLAANTGELFFGEGSRLTVL.